Each of the 18 T cell receptor beta chains below was sequenced from the same sample in a study of blood T cell repertoires in COVID-19. Here immunoSEQ multiplex PCR was the method, and the copy in TCRdb shows in-frame clones only, minus some. This sample carries approximately 76,000 clones, about 83% of them seen once, and the ten largest clones take 7% to 10%. Sample: peripheral blood. The receptors were gathered from a man aged 30 to 39 with acute or convalescent COVID-19.

This chain connects TRBV7-9 to TRBJ2-4; D gene unclear. The CDR3 runs to 15 residues. V was cut by 3 bases and J by 1 base, with 10 bases left in between. Germline V gene sequence: CDR1 SEHNR, CDR2 FQNEAQ (reference sequence). CDR3: CASSFGSLAKNIQYF. CDR3 nucleotides: TGTGCCAGCAGCTTCGGTTCACTGGCCAAAAACATTCAGTACTTC.

The chain employs TRBV4-2 and TRBJ2-5, with 12 bases fitting TRBD2. Unmatched junction bases numbered 5, after V lost 6 bases and J lost 3 bases. The germline CDR1 and CDR2 sequences are LGHNA and YNFKEQ. This CDR3 is built from 15 residues. The DNA for the CDR3 is TGTGCCAGCAGTTGGACTAGCGGGATAGAAGAGACCCAGTACTTC. This codes for CASSWTSGIEETQYF.

The chain carries TRBV9 and TRBJ2-1, with D perhaps TRBD2 (6 bases). CDR3 size: 13 residues. The V gene's germline CDR1 is SGDLS and CDR2 YYNGEE. Trimming took 3 bases from V and 10 from J, leaving 14 bases between them. CDR3 in amino acids: CASSARDSGEQFF. Here the CDR3 DNA reads TGTGCCAGCAGCGCCCGGGACTCGGGGGAGCAGTTCTTC.

J is TRBJ1-1 and V is TRBV4-1; TRBD1 matches at 10 bases. Germline CDR1 and CDR2: MGHRA and YSYEKL. The CDR3 contains 16 residues. V lost 4 bases to trimming and J lost 3 bases; unmatched junction nucleotides: 8. The DNA for the CDR3 is TGCGCCAGCAGCCCCCTTCCGGGACAGGGGTACACTGAAGCTTTCTTT. Its protein product is CASSPLPGQGYTEAFF.

This clone was seen only once. The chain's CDR3 is CASSSRTAFLGLASDTQYF. CDR3 DNA: TGTGCCAGCAGTAGTCGGACAGCTTTCTTAGGACTAGCTTCAGATACGCAGTATTTT. The V and J genes are TRBV5-4 and TRBJ2-3, with 8 bases matching TRBD2. This CDR3 is built from 19 residues. V lost 5 bases, J lost 4 bases, and 21 bases stayed unmatched. Germline V gives CDR1 SGHNT, CDR2 YYREEE (reference sequence).

This chain uses TRBV5-1 with TRBJ2-5; D is undetermined. V lost 6 bases, J lost 4 bases, and 7 bases lay in between. This CDR3 spans 11 amino acids. The germline V gene encodes CDR1 SGHRS and CDR2 YFSETQ. CDR3 amino acids: CASTISETQYF. CDR3 DNA sequence: TGCGCCAGCACCATTTCAGAGACCCAGTACTTC.

This sequence joins TRBV29-1 and TRBJ2-1, with a possible D match to TRBD2 (6 bases). Germline values: CDR1 SQVTM, CDR2 ANQGSEA. Trimming took off 5 bases at V and 6 bases at J, with 20 bases between the two ends. CDR3 length: 15 amino acids. CDR3 in DNA: TGCAGCGTTTTGGTCCCTAGCGAGGCGGCCAATGAGCAGTTCTTC. It specifies CSVLVPSEAANEQFF.

The chain carries TRBV25-1 and TRBJ1-4, with a possible D match to TRBD1 (5 bases). The CDR3 spans 17 residues. CDR1 is MGHDK and CDR2 is SYGVNS in the germline V gene. V lost 5 bases and J lost 2, with 18 bases in between. The DNA for the CDR3 is TGTGCCAGCAGTAGGAAGGGACTCTTGCCGACTAATGAAAAACTGTTTTTT. This translates into CASSRKGLLPTNEKLFF. Combining the CDR3 with reference TRBV25-1 and TRBJ1-4 gives the whole variable domain EADIYQTPRYLVIGTGKKITLECSQTMGHDKMYWYQQDPGMELHLIHYSYGVNSTEKGDLSSESTVSRIRTEHFPLTLESARPSHTSQYLCASSRKGLLPTNEKLFFGSGTQLSVL.

This rearrangement joins TRBV7-8 to TRBJ1-2; TRBD1 aligns across 7 bases. From germline, CDR1 is SGHVS and CDR2 FQNEAQ. The V segment lost 5 bases and the J segment 3 bases; nucleotides outside the gene matches: 6. This CDR3 has 14 amino acids. As DNA, the CDR3 is TGTGCCAGCAGCCCCGGGACAGTCTACTATGGCTACACCTTC. It codes for CASSPGTVYYGYTF.

This clone was seen more than once but under ten times. The rearrangement joins TRBV7-9 to TRBJ1-6; D uncertain. With 1 base removed from V and 9 bases from J, the gap between germline ends came to 10 bases. From germline, CDR1 is SEHNR and CDR2 FQNEAQ (reference sequence). The CDR3 runs to 14 residues. CDR3 region: CASSLDSLVSPLHF. As DNA, the CDR3 is TGTGCCAGCAGCTTAGACAGCCTCGTTTCACCCCTCCACTTT.

This clone occurred once. The chain is built from TRBV5-1 and TRBJ2-7; perhaps TRBD1 as D (6 bases). The CDR3 extends over 12 amino acids. Per the germline V gene, CDR1 is SGHRS and CDR2 is YFSETQ. The germline V and J ends were trimmed by 4 bases and 3 bases, with 8 bases remaining between them. The CDR3 nucleotides read TGCGCCAGCAGCGGCAGGGGCTACGAGCAGTACTTC. Encoded protein: CASSGRGYEQYF. The full variable domain, in which reference TRBV5-1 and TRBJ2-7 provide the parts outside the CDR3, is KAGVTQTPRYLIKTRGQQVTLSCSPISGHRSVSWYQQTPGQGLQFLFEYFSETQRNKGNFPGRFSGRQFSNSRSEMNVSTLELGDSALYLCASSGRGYEQYFGPGTRLTVT.

The genes are TRBV5-1 and TRBJ2-1, with 7 bases identical to TRBD1. This CDR3 contains 15 residues. V was clipped by 4 bases and J by 6 bases; unmatched bases: 10. Germline V gives CDR1 SGHRS, CDR2 YFSETQ. The CDR3 nucleotides are TGCGCCAGCAGCACGGGGACAGCCACCCCCAATGAGCAGTTCTTC. Protein sequence: CASSTGTATPNEQFF.

The rearrangement uses TRBV23-1 and TRBJ1-1; TRBD1 agrees at 7 bases. TRBV23-1 is reported as an ORF; its role is uncertain. Unmatched junction bases numbered 17, after V lost 7 bases and J lost 6 bases. The CDR3 runs 16 residues. CDR3 residues: CASTDRYRGEFPEAFF. As DNA, the CDR3 is TGCGCCAGCACCGATCGATACAGGGGCGAATTCCCTGAAGCTTTCTTT.

This chain joins TRBV15 and TRBJ2-7, with D possibly matching TRBD2 (6 bases). V gave up 2 bases and J gave up 3 bases, with 14 bases separating them. CDR3 length: 15 residues. Germline V CDR1 and CDR2: LNHNV, YYDKDF (reference sequence). This CDR3 is CATSRSSGGNYEQYF. In nucleotides, the CDR3 is TGTGCCACCAGCAGAAGCTCCGGGGGAAACTACGAGCAGTACTTC.

In its sample, this clone was seen a few times. The chain uses TRBV7-8 and TRBJ1-5, with D maybe TRBD1 (5 bases). The CDR3 has 17 residues. The germline V gene encodes CDR1 SGHVS and CDR2 FQNEAQ. The germline V and J ends were trimmed by 3 bases and 1 base, with 16 bases remaining between them. The CDR3 here is CASSLVFREVSNQPQHF. As DNA, the CDR3 is TGTGCCAGCAGCTTGGTTTTCAGGGAGGTGAGCAATCAGCCCCAGCATTTT.

This chain connects TRBV28 to TRBJ1-4, with D perhaps TRBD1 (6 bases). With 1 base removed from V and 8 bases from J, the gap between germline ends came to 11 bases. This CDR3 is 14 amino acids long. The germline V gene has CDR1 MDHEN and CDR2 SYDVKM. CDR3 sequence reads: CASSLLGAGEKLFF. CDR3 DNA: TGTGCCAGCAGTTTATTGGGGGCAGGGGAAAAACTGTTTTTT. The full variable domain, its missing parts supplied by reference TRBV28 and TRBJ1-4, is DVKVTQSSRYLVKRTGEKVFLECVQDMDHENMFWYRQDPGLGLRLIYFSYDVKMKEKGDIPEGYSVSREKKERFSLILESASTNQTSMYLCASSLLGAGEKLFFGSGTQLSVL.

This chain links TRBV25-1 with TRBJ2-3; weak D call: TRBD2 (6 bases). Germline CDR1 MGHDK, CDR2 SYGVNS. Trimming shortened V by 8 bases and J by 6 bases, and 21 bases separated the two germline ends. The CDR3 loop spans 15 amino acids. The CDR3 DNA sequence: TGTGCCAGCGCCGCCTCCGGGACTCTCGGGGATACGCAGTATTTT. Its protein is CASAASGTLGDTQYF.

This chain uses TRBV4-1 with TRBJ2-1; the match to TRBD2 covers 8 bases. Germline values: CDR1 MGHRA, CDR2 YSYEKL. The V gene end was trimmed by 1 base and the J gene end by 7 bases; junction bases not matched to a gene: 6. CDR3 size: 15 residues. The CDR3 loop is CASSQVTGGGNEQFF. The CDR3 DNA reads as TGCGCCAGCAGCCAAGTAACGGGAGGGGGGAATGAGCAGTTCTTC.